Sequencing of this TCR beta chain was carried out in a study of neoadjuvant anti-PD-1 for oral cavity cancer (dated by TCRdb to the early 2020s). In the study overall: Before curative-intent surgical resection, most patients were given three to four biweekly doses of nivolumab at 3 mg/kg. Patients who did not progress were given a fourth nivolumab dose at about day 43 and had definitive surgical resection on days 50-56. Responders were defined as patients with complete response, partial response or stable disease by RECIST 1.1; non-responders were defined as patients with progression. There were 12 patients in the parent correlative cohort, and the response rate was less than 40%. Results and caveats for the whole study, not just this receptor: Only a few patients per response group were included in the TCR analyses, and larger cohorts for validation were called for by the authors. Within PBMCs, T cell clonality (Gini index) was significantly higher in non-responders than responders after neoadjuvant nivolumab. Higher pretreatment blood Treg/Th17 ratios correlated with higher pretreatment blood TCRbeta clonality and lower post-treatment tumor TCRbeta clonality.

For deep sequencing of PBMC libraries, mostly about 450 ng of input genomic DNA was used, and six replicates were run per sample. TCRbeta libraries were prepared with the immunoSEQ hsTCRbeta kit according to the manufacturer's instructions. The finished libraries were brought together in one pool at approximately 3 nM, which was then read using an Illumina NovaSeq 6000 S4 flow cell. The study's own analysis went as follows. The immunoSEQ Analyzer was used for raw data preprocessing and quality control. The analysis was limited to productive rearrangements, and each clonotype was defined by a unique CDR3 amino acid sequence. Repertoire clonality was estimated as the Gini-Simpson index, which was computed with the R package tcR. Student's t test was used to compare Gini indices, while Pearson correlation assessed associations with tumor size change. The immuneACCESS repertoire file appears here via TCRdb, limited to in-frame rearrangements. These files lack a portion of the clones; in checked studies, under half of the deficit traces to unresolved V genes, and the cause of the others is not known. V and J calls and clone size follow that table, whereas D and trimming were derived from the DNA. Within this sample are 30,000 to 35,000 clones, with around nine tenths of them counted one time only. Approximately 3.7% of the sample lies in the top ten.

The CDR3 numbers 15 residues from cysteine through phenylalanine. Of all the DNA, just the CDR3 is kept, 45 bases in frame from base 1. Germline trimming: 4 bases from V, 0 bases from J; junction bases outside gene matches: 6. The germline V gene gives CDR1 as SGHRS and CDR2 as YFSETQ. The sample's time point label is to be understood as: before neoadjuvant nivolumab. The patients had newly diagnosed stage II-IVA oral cavity squamous cell carcinoma and had not received any prior systemic or radiation treatment. Everyone in the cohort had locally advanced, HPV-negative oral cavity squamous cell carcinoma. No culture maintenance or expansion was done, as the peripheral blood mononuclear cells went straight to analysis. The samples were drawn from a longitudinal correlative study tied to a single-arm phase II trial testing neoadjuvant nivolumab in oral cavity squamous cell carcinoma. Genomic DNA-based TCRbeta sequencing was performed on subject-matched pre- and post-treatment PBMCs and tumors from three responders and three non-responders. Peripheral blood mononuclear cells were drawn once before nivolumab treatment and a second time after treatment, when surgery took place. Genomic DNA was isolated from PBMCs using the Maxwell RSC DNA from Cells kit.

Concerning this clone itself: Its antigen is unknown. No much larger clone is present one base from it, and per-base qualities are unavailable.

This clonotype was obtained from a person between 40 and 85 years old with oral cavity squamous cell carcinoma. This sequence uses TRBV5-1 and TRBJ1-1; 7 nucleotides in the junction match TRBD1. The input for sequencing was PBMCs, taken before nivolumab (anti-PD-1) treatment. CDR3 region: CASSGPTGLNTEAFF. The DNA sequence is given as TGCGCCAGCAGCGGTCCGACAGGGCTGAACACTGAAGCTTTCTTT.